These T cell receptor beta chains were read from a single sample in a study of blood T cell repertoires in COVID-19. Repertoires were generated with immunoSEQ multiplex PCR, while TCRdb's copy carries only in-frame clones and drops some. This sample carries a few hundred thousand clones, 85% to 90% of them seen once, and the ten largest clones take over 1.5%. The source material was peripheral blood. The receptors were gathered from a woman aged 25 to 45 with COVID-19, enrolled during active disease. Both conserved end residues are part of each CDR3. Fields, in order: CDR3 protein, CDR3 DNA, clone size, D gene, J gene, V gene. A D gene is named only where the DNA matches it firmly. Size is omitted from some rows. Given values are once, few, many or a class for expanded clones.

CDR3: CASSQDRGSNQPQHF; DNA: TGCGCCAGCAGCCAAGATAGGGGTAGCAATCAGCCCCAGCATTTT; size: -; D: -; J: TRBJ1-5; V: TRBV4-3
CDR3: CASSEVGTVRSNEKLFF; DNA: TGTGCCAGCAGTGAAGTAGGGACAGTTCGAAGTAACGAAAAACTGTTTTTT; size: many; D: TRBD1; J: TRBJ1-4; V: TRBV6-1
CDR3: CASSRGTGVWANEKLFF; DNA: TGCGCCAGCAGCCGGGGGACAGGGGTTTGGGCTAATGAAAAACTGTTTTTT; size: -; D: TRBD1; J: TRBJ1-4; V: TRBV5-1
CDR3: CASSLGGVRETQYF; DNA: TGTGCCAGCAGCTTGGGCGGGGTACGAGAGACCCAGTACTTC; size: -; D: -; J: TRBJ2-5; V: TRBV5-8
CDR3: CASSYGGRSGSPLHF; DNA: TGTGCCAGCTCCTACGGGGGGAGAAGTGGGTCACCCCTCCACTTT; size: few; D: -; J: TRBJ1-6; V: TRBV6-5
CDR3: CASTQWTGINEKLFF; DNA: TGTGCCAGTACCCAGTGGACGGGAATTAATGAAAAACTGTTTTTT; size: -; D: -; J: TRBJ1-4; V: TRBV6-5
CDR3: CASSMRGQGETQYF; DNA: TGTGCCAGTAGTATGCGAGGACAGGGTGAGACCCAGTACTTC; size: -; D: TRBD1; J: TRBJ2-5; V: TRBV19
CDR3: CASSWDRAYGYTF; DNA: TGCGCCAGCAGTTGGGACAGGGCTTATGGCTACACCTTC; size: -; D: TRBD1; J: TRBJ1-2; V: TRBV10-1
CDR3: CASTPISGNTEAFF; DNA: TGCGCCAGCACCCCCATCTCGGGGAACACTGAAGCTTTCTTT; size: -; D: -; J: TRBJ1-1; V: TRBV5-1
CDR3: CASSYLPIDQALNSYEQYF; DNA: TGTGCCAGCAGCTACCTTCCCATTGACCAGGCGCTGAACTCCTACGAGCAGTACTTC; size: once; D: -; J: TRBJ2-7; V: TRBV7-2
CDR3: CASSIGGWGGSQPQHF; DNA: TGTGCCAGTAGTATAGGAGGGTGGGGGGGGTCCCAGCCCCAGCATTTT; size: -; D: -; J: TRBJ1-5; V: TRBV19
CDR3: CASSSTAGSLMNTEAFF; DNA: TGCGCCAGCAGCTCGACGGCGGGGTCTCTAATGAACACTGAAGCTTTCTTT; size: -; D: -; J: TRBJ1-1; V: TRBV5-1
CDR3: CASRLTSGQETQYF; DNA: TGTGCCAGCAGGCTGACTAGCGGGCAAGAGACCCAGTACTTC; size: -; D: TRBD2; J: TRBJ2-5; V: TRBV2
CDR3: CASSFLDSGSGNTIYF; DNA: TGTGCCAGCAGCTTCCTTGACAGTGGCTCTGGAAACACCATATATTTT; size: -; D: -; J: TRBJ1-3; V: TRBV7-9
CDR3: CASSHDRGSGRGQYF; DNA: TGTGCCAGCAGCCATGATCGGGGGTCGGGGAGGGGGCAGTATTTT; size: once; D: TRBD2; J: TRBJ2-3; V: TRBV4-2
CDR3: CASSHRQGDFYEQFF; DNA: TGTGCCAGCAGCCATCGACAGGGGGATTTCTATGAGCAGTTCTTC; size: -; D: TRBD1; J: TRBJ2-1; V: TRBV14
CDR3: CASSLERQGIPEAFF; DNA: TGCGCCAGCAGCTTGGAACGACAGGGGATCCCTGAAGCTTTCTTT; size: -; D: TRBD1; J: TRBJ1-1; V: TRBV5-1
CDR3: CASSIPGQGYEKLFF; DNA: TGTGCCAGCAGTATTCCGGGACAGGGATATGAAAAACTGTTTTTT; size: -; D: TRBD1; J: TRBJ1-4; V: TRBV6-6
CDR3: CASSLRGGRSSEKLFF; DNA: TGTGCCAGCTCCCTCCGGGGGGGCAGGTCGAGTGAAAAACTGTTTTTT; size: -; D: -; J: TRBJ1-4; V: TRBV6-6
CDR3: CATSDQTGYGYTF; DNA: TGTGCCACCAGTGACCAAACAGGGTATGGCTACACCTTC; size: -; D: -; J: TRBJ1-2; V: TRBV24-1
CDR3: CASSLGGEQFF; DNA: TGTGCCAGCAGTTTAGGGGGTGAGCAGTTCTTC; size: -; D: -; J: TRBJ2-1; V: TRBV6-2/TRBV6-3
CDR3: CASSQEAVVDISEKLFF; DNA: TGTGCCAGCAGCCAAGAAGCGGTGGTCGACATATCTGAAAAACTGTTTTTT; size: -; D: -; J: TRBJ1-4; V: TRBV3-1/TRBV3-2
CDR3: CASSPRRGTEAFF; DNA: TGTGCCAGCAGTCCCCGGAGGGGCACTGAAGCTTTCTTT; size: -; D: -; J: TRBJ1-1; V: TRBV12-3/TRBV12-4
CDR3: CASSPGLAGVSTDTQYF; DNA: TGTGCCAGCAGCCCGGGACTAGCGGGGGTCTCCACAGATACGCAGTATTTT; size: -; D: TRBD2; J: TRBJ2-3; V: TRBV5-4
CDR3: CASSFNGKADTQYF; DNA: TGTGCCAGCAGTTTTAACGGGAAGGCAGATACGCAGTATTTT; size: -; D: -; J: TRBJ2-3; V: TRBV6-5
CDR3: CASSPGTGGEKLFF; DNA: TGTGCCAGCTCGCCCGGGACAGGGGGTGAAAAACTGTTTTTT; size: -; D: TRBD1; J: TRBJ1-4; V: TRBV18
CDR3: CATSRAMGQGASDTQYF; DNA: TGTGCCACCAGCAGAGCAATGGGACAGGGGGCGTCAGATACGCAGTATTTT; size: once; D: TRBD1; J: TRBJ2-3; V: TRBV15
CDR3: CASSPQGYRGEYGYTF; DNA: TGCGCCAGCAGCCCCCAGGGGTACAGGGGTGAATATGGCTACACCTTC; size: -; D: TRBD1; J: TRBJ1-2; V: TRBV5-1
CDR3: CASSPLTGKETQYF; DNA: TGTGCCAGCTCACCACTTACAGGGAAGGAGACCCAGTACTTC; size: -; D: -; J: TRBJ2-5; V: TRBV18
CDR3: CASSSGQRDTQYF; DNA: TGTGCCAGCAGCTCTGGACAGCGGGATACGCAGTATTTT; size: -; D: -; J: TRBJ2-3; V: TRBV7-2
CDR3: CASSRGGDTEAFF; DNA: TGTGCCAGCAGCCGGGGGGGAGACACTGAAGCTTTCTTT; size: -; D: -; J: TRBJ1-1; V: TRBV6-5
CDR3: CASSLGRTGNEKLFF; DNA: TGTGCCAGCAGCTTGGGCAGGACAGGCAATGAAAAACTGTTTTTT; size: -; D: TRBD1; J: TRBJ1-4; V: TRBV5-4
CDR3: CASSLLTRDSKTSTDTQYF; DNA: TGTGCCAGCAGCCTATTAACTCGGGACAGCAAAACTAGCACAGATACGCAGTATTTT; size: -; D: TRBD1; J: TRBJ2-3; V: TRBV3-1/TRBV3-2
CDR3: CASSTLSGGNSPLHF; DNA: TGTGCCAGTAGTACCCTCTCGGGAGGTAATTCACCCCTCCACTTT; size: -; D: -; J: TRBJ1-6; V: TRBV19
CDR3: CATADRGNTIYF; DNA: TGTGCCACCGCGGACAGGGGGAACACCATATATTTT; size: -; D: TRBD1; J: TRBJ1-3; V: TRBV24-1
CDR3: CASSLILTGLDEQFF; DNA: TGCGCCAGCAGCTTGATCCTGACAGGCCTGGATGAGCAGTTCTTC; size: -; D: -; J: TRBJ2-1; V: TRBV5-6
CDR3: CASSQDRAGGPVEQFF; DNA: TGCGCCAGCAGCCAAGATCGAGCGGGGGGGCCGGTTGAGCAGTTCTTC; size: -; D: TRBD2; J: TRBJ2-1; V: TRBV4-3
CDR3: CASSLVSSGGGTDTQYF; DNA: TGTGCCAGCAGCTTGGTCTCTAGCGGGGGGGGCACAGATACGCAGTATTTT; size: few; D: TRBD2; J: TRBJ2-3; V: TRBV5-8
CDR3: CASSFSPLQGANTEAFF; DNA: TGCGCCAGCAGCTTCTCCCCTCTACAGGGAGCGAACACTGAAGCTTTCTTT; size: -; D: -; J: TRBJ1-1; V: TRBV5-1